This TCR beta chain originates from a study of T cells after yellow fever vaccination. About the research overall: Some fractions had low cell numbers, and these were prepared with SMART-Seq v4 Ultra Low Input.

TCRdb re-called the 5' RACE reads with MiXCR, one entry per CDR3 protein. The table records a few hundred thousand distinct CDR3 sequences, 8.5% to 9% of them present only once. The V gene lost 8 bases and the J gene lost 1 base, with 15 bases spanning the gap. The CDR3 covers 16 residues. Germline CDR1 reads LNHDA; CDR2 reads SQIVND (reference sequence). This sequence was found in a man younger than 35 who received the YFV17D yellow fever vaccine. The sample consisted of PBMCs, taken on the day of the first yellow fever vaccination. The gene calls are TRBV19 and TRBJ2-6, with D maybe TRBD1 (5 bases). The DNA of the CDR3 is TGTGCCAGTGGGGTGGGGCTCGTGTCTGGGGCCAACGTCCTGACTTTC. Amino acid sequence: CASGVGLVSGANVLTF.